Reported below is one TCR beta chain. Which antigen it targets is not known. Base qualities were left out, and no much larger clone turns up one base away. These data come from a study of tumour-infiltrating T cells in Burkitt lymphoma (dated by TCRdb to about 2020). Background for the entire study: When TCR repertoire data were correlated with clinical outcome, productive clonality turned out to predict both overall and progression-free survival, independent of established prognosticators, age at diagnosis among them.

Preparation of the library involved the immunoSEQ multiplex PCR assay. Sourced from immuneACCESS, this table was stored by TCRdb with only in-frame sequences that have V and J called. A share of the clones is absent; for the studies checked, an unresolved V gene accounts for under half, and the remainder has no known explanation. This sample comprises about 15,000 clones, roughly 73% of them detected only once. The biggest ten clones account for 6.5% to 7.5% of the sample. V drops 1 base and J drops 3 bases, leaving 11 bases in between. CDR1 SNHLY and CDR2 FYNNEI were looked up in the germline V gene. From the cysteine through the phenylalanine, the CDR3 covers 15 amino acids. Left in the record is the CDR3 DNA by itself, 45 bases read in frame from the first base.

This sequence was found in a human donor with diffuse large B-cell lymphoma. The rearranged segments are TRBV2 and TRBJ2-3; the best D guess is TRBD2, with 5 bases matching. The sequenced material came from tumor tissue. CDR3 reads: CASSEGTDITDTQYF. The DNA reads TGTGCCAGCAGTGAAGGGACTGATATTACAGATACGCAGTATTTT.